This TCR beta chain was observed in a study of PD-1 and CTLA-4 blockade in melanoma. The CDR3 contains 18 residues. The germline V gene has CDR1 SEHNR and CDR2 FQNEAQ (reference sequence). V lost 5 bases, J lost 0 bases, and 13 bases stayed unmatched. Sequenced by immunoSEQ multiplex PCR; TCRdb stores in-frame clones only, minus some. The sample includes around 32,000 clones, approximately 88% of them seen just once. This receptor was obtained from a human donor with melanoma. Source: CD8+ T cells from peripheral blood, taken before anti-PD-1 treatment. The rearrangement uses TRBV7-9 and TRBJ1-1; 9 nucleotides align to TRBD1. Here the CDR3 DNA reads TGTGCCAGCAGCCCCTCCCCGGACAGGGGTTTCATGAACACTGAAGCTTTCTTT. As protein: CASSPSPDRGFMNTEAFF.